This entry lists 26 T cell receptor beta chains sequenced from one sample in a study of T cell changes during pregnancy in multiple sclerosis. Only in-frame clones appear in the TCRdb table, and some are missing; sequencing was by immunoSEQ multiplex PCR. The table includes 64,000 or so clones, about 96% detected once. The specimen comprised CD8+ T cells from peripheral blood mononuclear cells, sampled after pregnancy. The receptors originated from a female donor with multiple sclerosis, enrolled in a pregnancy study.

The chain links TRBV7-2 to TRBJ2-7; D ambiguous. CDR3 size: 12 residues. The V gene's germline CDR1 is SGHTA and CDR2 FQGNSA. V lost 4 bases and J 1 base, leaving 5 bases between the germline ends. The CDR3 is CASSYLSYEQYF. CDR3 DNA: TGTGCCAGCAGCTACCTATCCTACGAGCAGTACTTC.

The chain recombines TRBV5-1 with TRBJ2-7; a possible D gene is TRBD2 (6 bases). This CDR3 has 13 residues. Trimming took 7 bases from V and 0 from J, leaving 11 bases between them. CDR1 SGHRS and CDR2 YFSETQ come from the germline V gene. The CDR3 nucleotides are TGCGCCAGCGCCCTGACTAGCTCCTACGAGCAGTACTTC. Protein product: CASALTSSYEQYF.

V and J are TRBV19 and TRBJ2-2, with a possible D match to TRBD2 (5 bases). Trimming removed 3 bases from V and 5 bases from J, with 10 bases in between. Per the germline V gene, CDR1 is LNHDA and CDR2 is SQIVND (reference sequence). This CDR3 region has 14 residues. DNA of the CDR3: TGTGCCAGTAGTATTCTTAGCGAGACCGGGGAGCTGTTTTTT. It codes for CASSILSETGELFF.

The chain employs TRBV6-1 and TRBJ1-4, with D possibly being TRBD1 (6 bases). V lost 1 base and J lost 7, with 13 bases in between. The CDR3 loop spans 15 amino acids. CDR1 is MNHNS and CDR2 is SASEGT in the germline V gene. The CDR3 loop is CASSEVGGASEKLFF. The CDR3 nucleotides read TGTGCCAGCAGTGAAGTAGGGGGGGCGAGTGAAAAACTGTTTTTT.

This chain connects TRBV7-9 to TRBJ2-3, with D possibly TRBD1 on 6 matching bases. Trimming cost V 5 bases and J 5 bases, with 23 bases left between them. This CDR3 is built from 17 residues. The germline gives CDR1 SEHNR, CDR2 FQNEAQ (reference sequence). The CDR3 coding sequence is TGTGCCAGCAGCCTCTTAGGGGGAGCGGAGCTGGGAGATACGCAGTATTTT. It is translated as CASSLLGGAELGDTQYF.

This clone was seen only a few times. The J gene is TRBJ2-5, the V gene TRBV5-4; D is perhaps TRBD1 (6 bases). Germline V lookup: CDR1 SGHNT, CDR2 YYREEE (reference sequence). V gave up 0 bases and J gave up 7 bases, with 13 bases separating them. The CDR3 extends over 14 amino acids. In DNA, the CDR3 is TGTGCCAGCAGCTTGGGGCAGGGGCACGGGACCCAGTACTTC. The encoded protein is CASSLGQGHGTQYF.

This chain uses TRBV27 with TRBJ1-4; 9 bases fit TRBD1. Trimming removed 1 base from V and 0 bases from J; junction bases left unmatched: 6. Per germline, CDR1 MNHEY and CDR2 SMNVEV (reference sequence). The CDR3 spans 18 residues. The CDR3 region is CASSLYAGTGSTNEKLFF. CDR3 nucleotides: TGTGCCAGCAGTTTATATGCCGGGACAGGGTCAACTAATGAAAAACTGTTTTTT.

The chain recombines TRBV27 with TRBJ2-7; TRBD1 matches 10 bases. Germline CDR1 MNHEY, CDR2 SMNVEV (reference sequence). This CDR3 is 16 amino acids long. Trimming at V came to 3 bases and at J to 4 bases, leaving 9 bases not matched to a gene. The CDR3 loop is CASSFPGQGGQYEQYF. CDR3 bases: TGTGCCAGCAGTTTCCCAGGACAGGGGGGTCAATACGAGCAGTACTTC.

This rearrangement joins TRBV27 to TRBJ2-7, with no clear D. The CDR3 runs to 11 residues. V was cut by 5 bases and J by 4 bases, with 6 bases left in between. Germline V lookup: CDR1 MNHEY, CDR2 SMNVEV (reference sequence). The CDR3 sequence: CASSPGYEQYF. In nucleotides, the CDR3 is TGTGCCAGCAGTCCCGGGTACGAGCAGTACTTC.

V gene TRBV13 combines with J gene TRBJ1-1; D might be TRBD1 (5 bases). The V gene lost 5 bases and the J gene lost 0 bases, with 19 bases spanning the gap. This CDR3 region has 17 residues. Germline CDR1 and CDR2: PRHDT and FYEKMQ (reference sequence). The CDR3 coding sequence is TGTGCCAGCAGCCCCGGGGGGGAGGCACCTATGAACACTGAAGCTTTCTTT. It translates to CASSPGGEAPMNTEAFF.

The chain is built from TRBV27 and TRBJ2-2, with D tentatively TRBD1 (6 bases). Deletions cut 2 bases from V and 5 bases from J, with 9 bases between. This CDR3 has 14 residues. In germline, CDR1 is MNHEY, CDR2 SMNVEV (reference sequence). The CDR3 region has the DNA TGTGCCAGCAGTTTAGGGACAATTACCGGGGAGCTGTTTTTT. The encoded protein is CASSLGTITGELFF.

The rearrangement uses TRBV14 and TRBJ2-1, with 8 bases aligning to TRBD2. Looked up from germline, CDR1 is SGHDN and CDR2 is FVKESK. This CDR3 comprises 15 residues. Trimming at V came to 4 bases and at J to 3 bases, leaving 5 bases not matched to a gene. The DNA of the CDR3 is TGTGCCAGCAGCCCCTGGAGCGGGAGCTACAATGAGCAGTTCTTC. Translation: CASSPWSGSYNEQFF.

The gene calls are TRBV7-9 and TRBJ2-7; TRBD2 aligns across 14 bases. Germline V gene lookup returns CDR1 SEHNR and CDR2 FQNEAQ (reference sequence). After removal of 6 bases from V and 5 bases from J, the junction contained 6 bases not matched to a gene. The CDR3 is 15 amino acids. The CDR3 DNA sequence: TGTGCCAGCAGGTTCGGGACTAGCGGGAGCAACGAGCAGTACTTC. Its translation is CASRFGTSGSNEQYF.

CDR3 amino acids: CASSLLQGSYEQYF. CDR3 sequence (DNA): TGTGCCAGCAGTTTACTGCAGGGGAGCTACGAGCAGTACTTC. The rearrangement joins TRBV28 to TRBJ2-7; a weak D match, TRBD1 (6 bases). Trimming shortened V by 2 bases and J by 3 bases, and 11 bases separated the two germline ends. The CDR3 totals 14 residues. CDR1 MDHEN and CDR2 SYDVKM come from the germline V gene.

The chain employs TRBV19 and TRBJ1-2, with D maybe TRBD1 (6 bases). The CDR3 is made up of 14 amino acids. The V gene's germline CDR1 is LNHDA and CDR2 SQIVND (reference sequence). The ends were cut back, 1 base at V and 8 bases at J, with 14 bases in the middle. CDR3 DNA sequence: TGTGCCAGTAGTATAGCTAGGACAGAGGCGGGCTACACCTTC. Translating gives CASSIARTEAGYTF.

The CDR3 loop reads CASSSIVNTEAFF. The CDR3, as DNA: TGTGCCAGCAGTTCCATAGTGAACACTGAAGCTTTCTTT. This chain uses TRBV28 with TRBJ1-1; unclear D gene. V was shortened by 4 bases and J by 0 bases, with 6 bases between the two germline ends. This CDR3 contains 13 residues. Per the germline V gene, CDR1 is MDHEN and CDR2 is SYDVKM.

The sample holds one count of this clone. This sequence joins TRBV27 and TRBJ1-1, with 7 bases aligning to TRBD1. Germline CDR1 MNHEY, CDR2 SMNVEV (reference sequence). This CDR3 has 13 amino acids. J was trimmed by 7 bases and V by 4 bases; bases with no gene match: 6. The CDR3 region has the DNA TGTGCCAGCAGTTCCCGAGGGGGCCGTGAAGCTTTCTTT. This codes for CASSSRGGREAFF.

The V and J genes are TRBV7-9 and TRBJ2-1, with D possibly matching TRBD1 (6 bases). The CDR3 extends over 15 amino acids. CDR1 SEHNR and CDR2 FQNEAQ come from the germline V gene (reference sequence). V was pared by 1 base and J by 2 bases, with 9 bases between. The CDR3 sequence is CASSLGQGTYNEQFF. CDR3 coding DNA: TGTGCCAGCAGCTTAGGGCAGGGGACCTACAATGAGCAGTTCTTC.

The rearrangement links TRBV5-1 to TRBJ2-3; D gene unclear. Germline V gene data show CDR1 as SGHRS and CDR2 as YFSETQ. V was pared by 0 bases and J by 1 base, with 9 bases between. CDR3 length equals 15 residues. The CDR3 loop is CASSLAVGRTDTQYF. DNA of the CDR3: TGCGCCAGCAGCTTGGCGGTGGGCCGCACAGATACGCAGTATTTT.

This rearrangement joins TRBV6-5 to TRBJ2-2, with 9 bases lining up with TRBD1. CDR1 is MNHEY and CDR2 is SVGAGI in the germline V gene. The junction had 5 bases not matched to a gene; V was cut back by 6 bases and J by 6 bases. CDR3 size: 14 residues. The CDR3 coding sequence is TGTGCCAGCAGGGCGGACAGGGGATCCGGGGAGCTGTTTTTT. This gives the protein CASRADRGSGELFF.

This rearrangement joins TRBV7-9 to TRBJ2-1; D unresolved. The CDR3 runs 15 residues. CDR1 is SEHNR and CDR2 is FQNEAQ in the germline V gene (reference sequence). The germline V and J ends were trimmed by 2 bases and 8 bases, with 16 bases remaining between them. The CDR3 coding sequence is TGTGCCAGCAGCTTATCCGGCAGGTTCATGGATGAGCAGTTCTTC. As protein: CASSLSGRFMDEQFF.

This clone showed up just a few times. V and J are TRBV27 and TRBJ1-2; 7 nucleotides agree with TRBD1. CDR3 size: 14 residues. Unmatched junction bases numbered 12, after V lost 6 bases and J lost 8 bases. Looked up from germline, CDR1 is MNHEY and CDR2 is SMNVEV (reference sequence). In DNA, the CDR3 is TGTGCCAGCAGAGCCACAGGGACAGAACTGGGCTACACCTTC. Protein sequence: CASRATGTELGYTF.

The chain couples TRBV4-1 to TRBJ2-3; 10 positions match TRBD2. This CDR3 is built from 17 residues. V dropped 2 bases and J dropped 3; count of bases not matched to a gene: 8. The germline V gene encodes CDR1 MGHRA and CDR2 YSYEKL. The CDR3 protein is CASSQKGPSGRTDTQYF. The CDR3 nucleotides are TGCGCCAGCAGCCAAAAGGGTCCTAGCGGGAGAACAGATACGCAGTATTTT.

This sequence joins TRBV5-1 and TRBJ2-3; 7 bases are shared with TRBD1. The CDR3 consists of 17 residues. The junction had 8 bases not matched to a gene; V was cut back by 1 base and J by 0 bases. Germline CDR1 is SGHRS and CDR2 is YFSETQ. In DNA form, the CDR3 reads TGCGCCAGCAGCTTGAAGACAGGGTTACTTAGCACAGATACGCAGTATTTT. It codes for CASSLKTGLLSTDTQYF.

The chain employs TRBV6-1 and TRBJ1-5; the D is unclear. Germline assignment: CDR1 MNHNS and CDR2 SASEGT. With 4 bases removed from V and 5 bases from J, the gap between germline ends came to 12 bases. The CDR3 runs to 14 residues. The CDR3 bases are TGTGCCAGCAGTGGGCGGGATTTCTATCAGCCCCAGCATTTT. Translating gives CASSGRDFYQPQHF.

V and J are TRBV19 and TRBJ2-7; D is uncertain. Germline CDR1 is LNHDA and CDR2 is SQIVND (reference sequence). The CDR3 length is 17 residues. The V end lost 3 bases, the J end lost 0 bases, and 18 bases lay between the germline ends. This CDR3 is CASSMWSPTMDSYEQYF. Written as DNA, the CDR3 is TGTGCCAGTAGTATGTGGAGCCCTACAATGGACTCCTACGAGCAGTACTTC.